This passage covers 29 T cell receptor beta chains from one sample sequenced in a study of T cells in localized non-small cell lung cancer. Sequenced by immunoSEQ multiplex PCR; TCRdb stores in-frame clones only, minus some. Of about 72,000 clones in the sample, roughly four fifths were seen once. This sample comprised peripheral blood, obtained before any cancer treatment. These receptors were collected from a female donor aged 60 or older with stage I lung adenocarcinoma.

V is TRBV6-4 and J is TRBJ1-5; D possibly corresponds to TRBD1 (5 bases). The CDR3 totals 14 residues. From germline, CDR1 is MRHNA and CDR2 SNTAGT. Between the trimmed V and J ends, which lost 6 bases and 4 bases, there was a span of 13 bases. CDR3 amino acids: CASRGQINNQPQHF. CDR3 sequence (DNA): TGTGCCAGCAGGGGGCAGATAAATAATCAGCCCCAGCATTTT.

The chain is built from TRBV7-3 and TRBJ2-7, with D tentatively TRBD1 (6 bases). V was pared by 5 bases and J by 0 bases, with 14 bases between. This CDR3 spans 15 amino acids. Germline V gene data show CDR1 as SGHTA and CDR2 as FQGTGA. Here the CDR3 reads CASSPEQGPSYEQYF. The DNA for the CDR3 is TGTGCCAGCAGCCCCGAACAGGGACCCTCCTACGAGCAGTACTTC.

This clone was observed once. The chain employs TRBV11-3 and TRBJ2-5; D gene ambiguous. The CDR3 has 16 residues. Germline V gives CDR1 SGHNT, CDR2 YENEEA. V gave up 5 bases and J gave up 0 bases, with 16 bases separating them. CDR3 nucleotide sequence: TGTGCCAGCAGCCGAACGGACGGAAGATACCAAGAGACCCAGTACTTC. Its translation: CASSRTDGRYQETQYF.

The chain employs TRBV5-1 and TRBJ1-1; D is unclear. There are 15 residues in the CDR3. The germline gives CDR1 SGHRS, CDR2 YFSETQ. Trimming cost V 0 bases and J 3 bases, with 12 bases left between them. The CDR3 DNA sequence: TGCGCCAGCAGCTTGGAAGGATTGGGTCACACTGAAGCTTTCTTT. Its protein product is CASSLEGLGHTEAFF.

The chain carries TRBV6-1 and TRBJ1-4; D is possibly TRBD1 (6 bases). Germline values: CDR1 MNHNS, CDR2 SASEGT. The V end lost 6 bases, the J end lost 7 bases, and 18 bases lay between the germline ends. The CDR3 totals 15 residues. The CDR3 region is CASRRGGQVGEKLFF. In DNA, the CDR3 is TGTGCCAGCAGGCGGGGGGGGCAGGTCGGTGAAAAACTGTTTTTT.

This chain links TRBV6-6 with TRBJ1-1, with D unresolved. This CDR3 is built from 14 residues. V lost 7 bases and J 4 bases, leaving 16 bases between the germline ends. Germline V CDR1 and CDR2: MNHNY, SVGAGI (reference sequence). This CDR3 is CASNHQLWGTEAFF. Written as DNA, the CDR3 is TGTGCCAGCAACCACCAACTATGGGGCACTGAAGCTTTCTTT.

The chain is built from TRBV6-5 and TRBJ2-1, with TRBD2 identical over 9 bases. The CDR3 loop spans 14 amino acids. J lost 8 bases, V lost 4 bases, and 6 bases had no gene match. CDR1 is MNHEY and CDR2 is SVGAGI in the germline V gene. As DNA, the CDR3 is TGTGCCAGCAGTTCTAGCGGGAAGGTATATGAGCAGTTCTTC. It specifies CASSSSGKVYEQFF.

The CDR3, as DNA: TGTGCCAGTAGTAGGAGACAGCTAGATACGCAGTATTTT. Amino acids: CASSRRQLDTQYF. The chain joins TRBV19 to TRBJ2-3; the D gene is possibly TRBD1 (5 bases). V lost 4 bases, J lost 5 bases, and 10 bases lay in between. The CDR3 is 13 residues long. Germline V gene lookup returns CDR1 LNHDA and CDR2 SQIVND (reference sequence).

This clone was detected only once. V and J are TRBV25-1 and TRBJ2-7, with D possibly TRBD1 on 6 matching bases. With 3 bases removed from V and 3 bases from J, the gap between germline ends came to 6 bases. Germline V gene sequence: CDR1 MGHDK, CDR2 SYGVNS. CDR3 length: 12 residues. CDR3 loop: CASSDRGYEQYF. The CDR3 nucleotides read TGTGCCAGCAGTGACAGGGGCTACGAGCAGTACTTC.

This chain joins TRBV6-6 and TRBJ1-1; D gene unclear. Per germline, CDR1 MNHNY and CDR2 SVGAGI (reference sequence). The CDR3 length is 13 residues. The germline V and J ends were trimmed by 5 bases and 1 base, with 8 bases remaining between them. The CDR3 protein is CASSTQENTEAFF. The CDR3, as DNA: TGTGCCAGCAGTACCCAGGAGAACACTGAAGCTTTCTTT.

This chain links TRBV7-9 with TRBJ2-1; no firm D call. CDR3 length: 14 amino acids. Germline V gene data show CDR1 as SEHNR and CDR2 as FQNEAQ (reference sequence). V was shortened by 1 base and J by 1 base, with 5 bases between the two germline ends. The CDR3 DNA reads TGTGCCAGCAGCTTAGGACTGTCCTACAATGAGCAGTTCTTC. This codes for CASSLGLSYNEQFF. The full variable domain, in which reference TRBV7-9 and TRBJ2-1 provide the parts outside the CDR3, is DTGVSQNPRHKITKRGQNVTFRCDPISEHNRLYWYRQTLGQGPEFLTYFQNEAQLEKSRLLSDRFSAERPKGSFSTLEIQRTEQGDSAMYLCASSLGLSYNEQFFGPGTRLTVL.

J is TRBJ1-2 and V is TRBV28; perhaps TRBD1 as D (5 bases). The germline V and J ends were trimmed by 8 bases and 4 bases, with 14 bases remaining between them. CDR3 size: 13 residues. Germline CDR1 reads MDHEN; CDR2 reads SYDVKM. The CDR3, as DNA: TGTGCCAGCGAGGGGAGAAGGGGCTATGGCTACACCTTC. Its protein is CASEGRRGYGYTF.

The chain joins TRBV18 to TRBJ1-5; 10 bases map to TRBD1. The CDR3 has 15 amino acids. Germline trimming cut 2 bases from V and 6 bases from J; bases unmatched to any gene: 4. CDR1 is KGHSH and CDR2 is LQKENI in the germline V gene. CDR3 DNA sequence: TGTGCCAGCTCACCAGAGACAGGGGGCGTTCAGCCCCAGCATTTT. It specifies CASSPETGGVQPQHF.

This sequence joins TRBV6-5 and TRBJ1-4; D is unresolved. The CDR3 consists of 14 residues. Trimming took 2 bases from V and 6 from J, leaving 10 bases between them. Germline CDR1 and CDR2: MNHEY and SVGAGI. DNA of the CDR3: TGTGCCAGCAGTTACGGAGTGACTGATGAAAAACTGTTTTTT. Protein sequence: CASSYGVTDEKLFF.

The chain couples TRBV5-1 to TRBJ2-2; D possibly corresponds to TRBD1 (5 bases). This CDR3 region has 15 residues. Germline CDR1 and CDR2: SGHRS and YFSETQ. V shed 4 bases and J shed 3 bases, with 13 bases lying between them. CDR3 in amino acids: CASSARVGDTGELFF. The CDR3 DNA reads TGCGCCAGCAGCGCCAGGGTAGGAGACACCGGGGAGCTGTTTTTT.

The chain uses TRBV19 and TRBJ1-1; D is uncertain. V lost 4 bases and J 6 bases, leaving 15 bases between the germline ends. The CDR3 runs to 14 residues. The germline V gene has CDR1 LNHDA and CDR2 SQIVND (reference sequence). In DNA form, the CDR3 reads TGTGCCAGTAGTAAAGAGGTCTGGGTCCCTGAAGCTTTCTTT. Protein product: CASSKEVWVPEAFF.

The chain employs TRBV6-1 and TRBJ1-5; D uncertain. CDR1 and CDR2 (germline): MNHNS, SASEGT. The ends were cut back, 4 bases at V and 4 bases at J, with 5 bases in the middle. There are 12 residues in the CDR3. CDR3 DNA sequence: TGTGCCAGCAGTGTCTGGAATCAGCCCCAGCATTTT. Translating it yields CASSVWNQPQHF.

CDR3 DNA sequence: TGTGCCAGCAGCCGTCGACTTAACACCGGGGAGCTGTTTTTT. This encodes CASSRRLNTGELFF. The gene calls are TRBV7-9 and TRBJ2-2; D gene ambiguous. Germline assignment: CDR1 SEHNR and CDR2 FQNEAQ (reference sequence). V gave up 5 bases and J gave up 2 bases, with 9 bases separating them. There are 14 residues in the CDR3.

This clone was picked up a small number of times. The V gene is TRBV5-1, the J gene TRBJ1-1, with TRBD1 matching over 7 bases. Losses at the gene ends were 4 bases for V and 0 bases for J; bases not matched to a gene: 6. The CDR3 consists of 15 residues. Per germline, CDR1 SGHRS and CDR2 YFSETQ. The CDR3 here is CASSDPRGMNTEAFF. In DNA, the CDR3 is TGCGCCAGCAGCGACCCCAGGGGGATGAACACTGAAGCTTTCTTT.

This clone was recorded a few times. The chain recombines TRBV11-3 with TRBJ2-7; TRBD1 matches 9 bases. Germline V gene lookup returns CDR1 SGHNT and CDR2 YENEEA. The CDR3 has 15 amino acids. J gave up 2 bases and V 4 bases, and 6 bases lay outside the gene matches. The CDR3 loop reads CASSSRTGDTYEQYF. The DNA of the CDR3 is TGTGCCAGCAGCTCGAGGACAGGGGACACCTACGAGCAGTACTTC.

V and J are TRBV29-1 and TRBJ1-3; D unresolved. Germline CDR1 and CDR2: SQVTM and ANQGSEA. V lost 4 bases, J lost 4 bases, and 11 bases lay in between. There are 13 residues in the CDR3. CDR3 loop: CSVAPGGGNTIYF. CDR3 nucleotide sequence: TGCAGCGTTGCACCGGGAGGGGGAAACACCATATATTTT.

The rearrangement uses TRBV7-9 and TRBJ2-2; 8 bases agree with TRBD2. The CDR3 runs 16 residues. Trimming cost V 4 bases and J 4 bases; bases outside gene matches: 8. The germline gives CDR1 SEHNR, CDR2 FQNEAQ (reference sequence). The DNA for the CDR3 is TGTGCCAGCAGCTCCCTTCTCGGGGGGGCCACCGGGGAGCTGTTTTTT. As protein: CASSSLLGGATGELFF.

This clone was seen once. The rearrangement uses TRBV11-1 and TRBJ1-6, with TRBD1 as a possible D gene (6 bases). Germline V gives CDR1 SGHAT, CDR2 FQDESV (reference sequence). Trimming pared 2 bases from V and 3 bases from J, leaving 11 bases between. The CDR3 is 16 amino acids. CDR3 amino acids: CASSLSGDNYNSPLHF. DNA for the CDR3: TGTGCCAGCAGCTTATCTGGGGACAACTATAATTCACCCCTCCACTTT. Supplemented by reference TRBV11-1 and TRBJ1-6, the full variable domain reads EAEVAQSPRYKITEKSQAVAFWCDPISGHATLYWYRQILGQGPELLVQFQDESVVDDSQLPKDRFSAERLKGVDSTLKIQPAELGDSAMYLCASSLSGDNYNSPLHFGNGTRLTVT.

The table lists this clone with a count of one. The chain links TRBV4-1 to TRBJ2-3; D is ambiguous. Looked up from germline, CDR1 is MGHRA and CDR2 is YSYEKL. CDR3 length: 17 residues. The V gene lost 4 bases and the J gene lost 1 base, with 18 bases spanning the gap. Here the CDR3 reads CASSLPAESLRTDTQYF. CDR3 bases: TGCGCCAGCAGCCTCCCGGCAGAGTCACTCCGCACAGATACGCAGTATTTT.

This clone appeared once. This rearrangement joins TRBV6-5 to TRBJ1-3; 7 nucleotides line up with TRBD1. The CDR3 has 15 residues. V shed 5 bases and J 0 bases; nucleotides not matched to a gene: 4. Looked up from germline, CDR1 is MNHEY and CDR2 is SVGAGI. The CDR3: CASSTDRYSGNTIYF. For the CDR3, the DNA is TGTGCCAGCAGTACGGACAGGTACTCTGGAAACACCATATATTTT.

The chain couples TRBV5-6 to TRBJ1-2, with 9 bases lining up with TRBD1. Germline lookup yields CDR1 SGHDT and CDR2 YYEEEE. CDR3 size: 14 residues. Trimming removed 4 bases from V and 8 bases from J; junction bases left unmatched: 9. CDR3 coding DNA: TGTGCCAGCAGCGGGCCACAGGGGGCGAGGGGCTACACCTTC. It specifies CASSGPQGARGYTF.

V is TRBV7-3 and J is TRBJ2-1, with TRBD2 identical over 12 bases. The germline gives CDR1 SGHTA, CDR2 FQGTGA. The length of the CDR3 is 16 residues. V shed 5 bases, J shed 9 bases, and the junction held 11 bases outside the gene matches. The CDR3, as DNA: TGTGCCAGCAGCCCACCCGGCGGACTAGCGGGACGTGAGCAGTTCTTC. Encoded protein: CASSPPGGLAGREQFF.

This clone was observed once. The rearrangement joins TRBV18 to TRBJ2-7, with D perhaps matching TRBD1 (5 bases). Germline CDR1 KGHSH, CDR2 LQKENI. V gave up 0 bases and J gave up 5 bases, with 5 bases separating them. The CDR3 loop spans 12 amino acids. DNA for the CDR3: TGTGCCAGCTCACCACCGGACAACGAGCAGTACTTC. It is translated as CASSPPDNEQYF.

J is TRBJ2-7 and V is TRBV10-3; D unresolved. Germline V lookup: CDR1 ENHRY, CDR2 SYGVKD. This CDR3 is built from 14 residues. V shed 0 bases and J shed 2 bases, with 8 bases lying between them. The CDR3 DNA is TGTGCCATCAGTGAGTCTGGAGCAACCTACGAGCAGTACTTC. This translates into CAISESGATYEQYF.